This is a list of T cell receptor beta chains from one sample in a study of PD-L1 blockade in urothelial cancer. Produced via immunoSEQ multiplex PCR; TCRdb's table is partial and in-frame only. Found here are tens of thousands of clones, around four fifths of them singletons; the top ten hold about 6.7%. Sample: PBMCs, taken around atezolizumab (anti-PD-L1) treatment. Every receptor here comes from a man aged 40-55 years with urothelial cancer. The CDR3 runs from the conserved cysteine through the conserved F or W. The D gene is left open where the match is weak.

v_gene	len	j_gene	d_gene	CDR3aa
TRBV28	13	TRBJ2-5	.	CASSREGRETQYF
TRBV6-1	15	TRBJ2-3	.	CASSERQPSTDTQYF
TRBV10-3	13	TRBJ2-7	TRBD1	CAIRGTDTYEQYF
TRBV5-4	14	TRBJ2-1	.	CASSPKDWNNEQFF
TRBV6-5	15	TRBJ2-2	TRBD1	CASRKGQVNTGELFF
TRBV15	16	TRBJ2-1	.	CATSGQTVRANNEQFF
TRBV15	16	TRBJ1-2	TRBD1	CATSRAGRQGISGYTF
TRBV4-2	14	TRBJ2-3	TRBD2	CASSYSGGTDTQYF
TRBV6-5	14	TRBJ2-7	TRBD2	CASSYGGRADEQYF
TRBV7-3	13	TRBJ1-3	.	CASSSSGGNTIYF
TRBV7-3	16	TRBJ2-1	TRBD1	CASSLSGTGRLGEQFF